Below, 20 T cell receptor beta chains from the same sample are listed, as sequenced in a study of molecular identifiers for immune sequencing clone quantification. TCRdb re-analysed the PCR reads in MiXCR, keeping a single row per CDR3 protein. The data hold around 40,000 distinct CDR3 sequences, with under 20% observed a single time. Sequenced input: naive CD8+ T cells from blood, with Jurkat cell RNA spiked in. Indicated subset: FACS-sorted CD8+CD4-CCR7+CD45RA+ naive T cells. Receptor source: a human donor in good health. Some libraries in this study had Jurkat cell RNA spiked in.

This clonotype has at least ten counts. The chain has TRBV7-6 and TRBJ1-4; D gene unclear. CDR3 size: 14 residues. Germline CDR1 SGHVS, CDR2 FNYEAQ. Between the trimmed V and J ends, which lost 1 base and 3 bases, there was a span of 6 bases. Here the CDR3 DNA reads TGTGCCAGCAGCTTAGGAAGGGCTAATGAAAAACTGTTTTTT. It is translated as CASSLGRANEKLFF.

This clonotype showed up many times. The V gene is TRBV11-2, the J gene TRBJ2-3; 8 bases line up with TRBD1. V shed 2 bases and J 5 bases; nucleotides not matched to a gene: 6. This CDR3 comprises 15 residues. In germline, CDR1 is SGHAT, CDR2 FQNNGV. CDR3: CASSLHRGFEDTQYF. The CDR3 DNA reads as TGTGCCAGCAGCTTACACAGGGGGTTTGAAGATACGCAGTATTTT.

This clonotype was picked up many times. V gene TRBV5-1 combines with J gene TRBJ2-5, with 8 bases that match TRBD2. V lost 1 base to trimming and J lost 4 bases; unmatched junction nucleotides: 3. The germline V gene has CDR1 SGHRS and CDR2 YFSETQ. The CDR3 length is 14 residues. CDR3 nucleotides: TGCGCCAGCAGCTTGACCGGGGGGGGAGAGACCCAGTACTTC. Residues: CASSLTGGGETQYF.

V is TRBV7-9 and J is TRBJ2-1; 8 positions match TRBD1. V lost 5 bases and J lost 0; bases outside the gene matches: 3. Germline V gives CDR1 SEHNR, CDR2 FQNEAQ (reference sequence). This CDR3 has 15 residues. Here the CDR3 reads CASSRQGSSYNEQFF. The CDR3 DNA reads TGTGCCAGCAGCCGACAGGGGAGCTCCTACAATGAGCAGTTCTTC.

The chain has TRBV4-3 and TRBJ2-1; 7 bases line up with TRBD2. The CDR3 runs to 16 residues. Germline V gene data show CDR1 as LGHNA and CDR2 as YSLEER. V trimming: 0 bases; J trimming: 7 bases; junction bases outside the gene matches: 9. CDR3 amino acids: CASSQDLAGAWNEQFF. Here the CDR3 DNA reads TGCGCCAGCAGCCAAGATCTTGCGGGAGCTTGGAATGAGCAGTTCTTC.

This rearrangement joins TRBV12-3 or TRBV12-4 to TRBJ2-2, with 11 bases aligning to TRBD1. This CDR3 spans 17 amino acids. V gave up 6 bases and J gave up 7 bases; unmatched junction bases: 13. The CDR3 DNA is TGTGCCAGCAGCTCCGCCCCTGGGACAGGGGGGGTCGGGGAGCTGTTTTTT. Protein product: CASSSAPGTGGVGELFF.

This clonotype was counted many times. The CDR3 reads CASSHSGSSYNEQFF. In DNA form, the CDR3 reads TGTGCCAGCAGCCATAGCGGGAGTTCTTACAATGAGCAGTTCTTC. The chain recombines TRBV6-5 with TRBJ2-1, with 9 bases matching TRBD2. The V gene end was trimmed by 6 bases and the J gene end by 4 bases; junction bases not matched to a gene: 7. Looked up from germline, CDR1 is MNHEY and CDR2 is SVGAGI. CDR3 length: 15 amino acids.

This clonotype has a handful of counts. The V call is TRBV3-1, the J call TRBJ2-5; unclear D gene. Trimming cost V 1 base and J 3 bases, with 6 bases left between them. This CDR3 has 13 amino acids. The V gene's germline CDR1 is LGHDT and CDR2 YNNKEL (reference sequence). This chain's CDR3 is CASSQVEEETQYF. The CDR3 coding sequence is TGTGCCAGCAGCCAAGTCGAAGAAGAGACCCAGTACTTC.

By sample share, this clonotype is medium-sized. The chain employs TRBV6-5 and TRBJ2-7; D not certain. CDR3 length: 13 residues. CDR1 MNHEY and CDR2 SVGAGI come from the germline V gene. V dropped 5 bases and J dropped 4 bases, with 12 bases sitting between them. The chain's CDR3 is CASSPSSWYEQYF. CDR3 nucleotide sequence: TGTGCCAGCAGTCCCTCCTCTTGGTACGAGCAGTACTTC.

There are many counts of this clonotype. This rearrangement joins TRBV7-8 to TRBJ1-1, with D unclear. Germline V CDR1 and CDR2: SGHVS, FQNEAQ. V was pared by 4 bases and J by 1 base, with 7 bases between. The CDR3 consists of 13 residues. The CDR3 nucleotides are TGTGCCAGCAGCTCCCTCGAGAACACTGAAGCTTTCTTT. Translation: CASSSLENTEAFF. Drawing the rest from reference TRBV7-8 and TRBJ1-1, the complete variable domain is GAGVSQSPRYKVAKRGQDVALRCDPISGHVSLFWYQQALGQGPEFLTYFQNEAQLDKSGLPSDRFFAERPEGSVSTLKIQRTQQEDSAVYLCASSSLENTEAFFGQGTRLTVV.

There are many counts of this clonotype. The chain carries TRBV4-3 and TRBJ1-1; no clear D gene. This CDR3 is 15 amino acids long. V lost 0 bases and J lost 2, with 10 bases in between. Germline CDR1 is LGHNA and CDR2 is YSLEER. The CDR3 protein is CASSQEITFNTEAFF. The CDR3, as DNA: TGCGCCAGCAGCCAAGAAATTACGTTCAACACTGAAGCTTTCTTT.

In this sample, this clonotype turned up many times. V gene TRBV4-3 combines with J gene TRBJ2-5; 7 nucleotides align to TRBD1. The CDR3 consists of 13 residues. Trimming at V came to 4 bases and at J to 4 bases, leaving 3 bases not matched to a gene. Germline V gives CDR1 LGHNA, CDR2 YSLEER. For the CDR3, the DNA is TGCGCCAGCAGCCCGTACAGGGGAGAGACCCAGTACTTC. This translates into CASSPYRGETQYF.

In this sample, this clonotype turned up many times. The CDR3 is CASSLIEPMNTGELFF. The CDR3 DNA reads TGTGCCAGCAGTTTAATCGAGCCGATGAACACCGGGGAGCTGTTTTTT. The chain is built from TRBV28 and TRBJ2-2, with D unresolved. The CDR3 extends over 16 amino acids. The germline V gene encodes CDR1 MDHEN and CDR2 SYDVKM. V gave up 2 bases and J gave up 1 base, with 11 bases separating them.

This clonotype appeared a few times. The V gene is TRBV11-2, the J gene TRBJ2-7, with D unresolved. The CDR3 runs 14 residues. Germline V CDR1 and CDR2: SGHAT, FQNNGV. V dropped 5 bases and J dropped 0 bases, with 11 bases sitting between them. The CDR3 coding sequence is TGTGCCAGCAGCCCGATACTGAACTCCTACGAGCAGTACTTC. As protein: CASSPILNSYEQYF.

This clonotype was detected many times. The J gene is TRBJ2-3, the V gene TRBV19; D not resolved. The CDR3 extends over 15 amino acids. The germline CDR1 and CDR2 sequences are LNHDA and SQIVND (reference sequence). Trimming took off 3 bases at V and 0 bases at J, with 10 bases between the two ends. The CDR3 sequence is CASSIYGRSTDTQYF. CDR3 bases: TGTGCCAGTAGTATTTACGGGCGAAGCACAGATACGCAGTATTTT.

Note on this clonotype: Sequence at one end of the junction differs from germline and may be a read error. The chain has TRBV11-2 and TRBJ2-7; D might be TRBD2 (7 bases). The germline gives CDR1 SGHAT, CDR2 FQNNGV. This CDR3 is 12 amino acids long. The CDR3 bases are TGTGCCAGCAGCCTAGGGGGGGGCGAGCAGCACTTC. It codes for CASSLGGGEQHF.

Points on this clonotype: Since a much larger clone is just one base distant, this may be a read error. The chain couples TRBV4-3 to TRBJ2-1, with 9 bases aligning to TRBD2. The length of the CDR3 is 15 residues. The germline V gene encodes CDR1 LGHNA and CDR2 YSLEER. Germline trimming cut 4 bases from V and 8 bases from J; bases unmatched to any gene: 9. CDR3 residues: CASSRSGGLDDEQFF. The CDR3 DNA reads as TGCGCCAGCAGCCGCAGCGGGGGGCTGGACGATGAGCAGTTCTTC.

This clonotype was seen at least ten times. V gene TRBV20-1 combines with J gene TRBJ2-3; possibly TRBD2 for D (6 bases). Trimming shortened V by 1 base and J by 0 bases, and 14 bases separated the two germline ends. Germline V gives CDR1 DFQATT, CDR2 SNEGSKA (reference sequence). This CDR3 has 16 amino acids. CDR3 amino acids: CSARGPLAPSTDTQYF. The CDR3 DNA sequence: TGCAGTGCTAGAGGTCCTCTAGCGCCTAGCACAGATACGCAGTATTTT.

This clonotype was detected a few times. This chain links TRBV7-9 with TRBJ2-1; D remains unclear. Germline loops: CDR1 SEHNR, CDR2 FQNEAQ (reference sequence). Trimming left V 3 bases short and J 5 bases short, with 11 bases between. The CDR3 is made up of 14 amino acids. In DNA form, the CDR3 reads TGTGCCAGCAGCTTCCCAGGTCACAACAATGAGCAGTTCTTC. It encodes CASSFPGHNNEQFF.

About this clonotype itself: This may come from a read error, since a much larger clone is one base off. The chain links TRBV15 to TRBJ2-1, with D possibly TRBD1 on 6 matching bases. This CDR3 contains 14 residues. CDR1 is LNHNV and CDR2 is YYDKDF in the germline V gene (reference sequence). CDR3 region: CVTSRGAGANEQFF. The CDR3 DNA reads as TGTGTCACCAGCAGAGGGGCAGGGGCCAATGAGCAGTTCTTC.